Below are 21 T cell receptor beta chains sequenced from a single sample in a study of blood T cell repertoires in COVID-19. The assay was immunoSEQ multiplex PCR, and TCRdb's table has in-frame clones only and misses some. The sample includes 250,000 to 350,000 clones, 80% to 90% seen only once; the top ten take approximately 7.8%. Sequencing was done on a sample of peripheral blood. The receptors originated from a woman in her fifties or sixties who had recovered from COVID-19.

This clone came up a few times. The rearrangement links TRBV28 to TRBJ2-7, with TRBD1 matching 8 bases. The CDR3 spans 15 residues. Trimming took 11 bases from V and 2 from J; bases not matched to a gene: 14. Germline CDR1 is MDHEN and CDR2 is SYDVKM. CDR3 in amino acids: CAALDRANFPYEQYF. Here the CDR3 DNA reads TGTGCCGCCCTGGACAGGGCGAATTTCCCCTACGAGCAGTACTTC.

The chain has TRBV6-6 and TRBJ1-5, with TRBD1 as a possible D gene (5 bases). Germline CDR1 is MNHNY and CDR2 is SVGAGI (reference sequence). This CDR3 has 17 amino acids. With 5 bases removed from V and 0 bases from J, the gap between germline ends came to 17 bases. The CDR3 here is CASSPSPDSYSNQPQHF. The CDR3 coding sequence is TGTGCCAGCAGTCCCTCCCCCGACAGTTATAGCAATCAGCCCCAGCATTTT.

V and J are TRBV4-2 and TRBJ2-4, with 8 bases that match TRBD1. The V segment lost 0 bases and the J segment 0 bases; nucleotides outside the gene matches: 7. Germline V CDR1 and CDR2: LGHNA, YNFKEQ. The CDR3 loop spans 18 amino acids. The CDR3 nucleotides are TGTGCCAGCAGCCAAGACGGCACAGGGGGGAAAGCCAAAAACATTCAGTACTTC. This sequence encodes CASSQDGTGGKAKNIQYF.

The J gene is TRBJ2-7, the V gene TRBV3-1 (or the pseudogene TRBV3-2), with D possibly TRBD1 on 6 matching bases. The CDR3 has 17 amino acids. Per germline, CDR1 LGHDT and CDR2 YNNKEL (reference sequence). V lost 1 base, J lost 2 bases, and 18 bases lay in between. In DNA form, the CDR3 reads TGTGCCAGCAGCCAAGCGTCCCCCAGGGGCTTCCCCTACGAGCAGTACTTC. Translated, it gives CASSQASPRGFPYEQYF.

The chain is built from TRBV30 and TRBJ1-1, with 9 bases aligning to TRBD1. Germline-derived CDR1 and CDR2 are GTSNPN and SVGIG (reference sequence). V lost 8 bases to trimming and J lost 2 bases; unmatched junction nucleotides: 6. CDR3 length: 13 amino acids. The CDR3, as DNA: TGTGCCGAGGACAGGGGTGTCAACACTGAAGCTTTCTTT. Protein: CAEDRGVNTEAFF. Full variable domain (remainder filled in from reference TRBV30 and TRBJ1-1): SQTIHQWPATLVQPVGSPLSLECTVEGTSNPNLYWYRQAAGRGLQLLFYSVGIGQISSEVPQNLSASRPQDRQFILSSKKLLLSDSGFYLCAEDRGVNTEAFFGQGTRLTVV.

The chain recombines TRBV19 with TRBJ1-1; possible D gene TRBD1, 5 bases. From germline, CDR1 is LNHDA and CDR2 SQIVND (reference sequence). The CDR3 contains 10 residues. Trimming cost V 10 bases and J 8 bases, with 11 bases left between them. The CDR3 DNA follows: TGTGCCACCCGTGGGGGGGAAGCTTTCTTT. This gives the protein CATRGGEAFF.

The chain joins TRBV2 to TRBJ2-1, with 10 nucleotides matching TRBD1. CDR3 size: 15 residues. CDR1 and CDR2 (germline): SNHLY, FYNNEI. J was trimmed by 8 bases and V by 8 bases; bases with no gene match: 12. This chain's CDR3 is CASGAPGQGRHEQFF. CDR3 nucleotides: TGTGCCAGCGGGGCGCCGGGACAGGGGCGCCATGAGCAGTTCTTC.

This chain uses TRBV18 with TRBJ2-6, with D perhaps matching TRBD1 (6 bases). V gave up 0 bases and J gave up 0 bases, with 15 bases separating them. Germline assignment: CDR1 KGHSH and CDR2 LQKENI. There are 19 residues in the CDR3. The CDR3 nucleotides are TGTGCCAGCTCACCACCGGTGGGGGCGCGGTTCTCTGGGGCCAACGTCCTGACTTTC. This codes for CASSPPVGARFSGANVLTF.

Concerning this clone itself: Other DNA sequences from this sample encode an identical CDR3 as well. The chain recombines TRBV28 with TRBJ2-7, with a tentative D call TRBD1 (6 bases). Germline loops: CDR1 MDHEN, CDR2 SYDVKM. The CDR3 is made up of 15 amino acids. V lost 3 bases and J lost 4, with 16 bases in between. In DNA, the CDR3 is TGTGCCAGCAGTTTGGCAGGGGCCAGCAGTTACGAGCAGTACTTC. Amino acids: CASSLAGASSYEQYF.

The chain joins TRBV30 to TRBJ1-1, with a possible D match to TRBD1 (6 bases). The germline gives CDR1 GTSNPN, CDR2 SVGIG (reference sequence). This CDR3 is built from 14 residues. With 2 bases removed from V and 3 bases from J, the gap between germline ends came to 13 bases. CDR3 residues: CAWSFGRGDTEAFF. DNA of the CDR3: TGTGCCTGGAGTTTCGGCAGGGGAGACACTGAAGCTTTCTTT.

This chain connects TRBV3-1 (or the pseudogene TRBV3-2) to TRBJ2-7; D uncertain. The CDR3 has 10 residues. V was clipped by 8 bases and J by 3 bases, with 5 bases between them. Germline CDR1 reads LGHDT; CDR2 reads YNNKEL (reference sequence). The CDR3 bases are TGTGCCAGCGGCAACTACGAGCAGTACTTC. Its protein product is CASGNYEQYF.

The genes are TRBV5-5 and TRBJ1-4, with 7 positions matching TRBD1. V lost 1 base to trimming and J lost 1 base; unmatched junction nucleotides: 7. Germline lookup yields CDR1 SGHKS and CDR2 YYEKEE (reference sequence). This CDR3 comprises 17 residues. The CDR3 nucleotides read TGTGCCAGCAGCTTGACAGGGGCGCGGGGAACTAATGAAAAACTGTTTTTT. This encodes CASSLTGARGTNEKLFF.

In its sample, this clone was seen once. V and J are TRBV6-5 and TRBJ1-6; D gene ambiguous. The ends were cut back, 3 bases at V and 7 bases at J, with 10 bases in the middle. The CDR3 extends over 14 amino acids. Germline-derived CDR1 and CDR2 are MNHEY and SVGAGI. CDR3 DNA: TGTGCCAGCAGTTATGGTATCAGGAATTCACCCCTCCACTTT. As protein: CASSYGIRNSPLHF.

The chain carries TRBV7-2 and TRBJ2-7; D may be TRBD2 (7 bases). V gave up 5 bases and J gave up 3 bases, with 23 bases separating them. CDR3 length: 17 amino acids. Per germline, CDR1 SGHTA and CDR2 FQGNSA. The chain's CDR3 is CASSVTHEGGLNYEQYF. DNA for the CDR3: TGTGCCAGCAGCGTGACTCACGAGGGGGGGCTAAACTACGAGCAGTACTTC.

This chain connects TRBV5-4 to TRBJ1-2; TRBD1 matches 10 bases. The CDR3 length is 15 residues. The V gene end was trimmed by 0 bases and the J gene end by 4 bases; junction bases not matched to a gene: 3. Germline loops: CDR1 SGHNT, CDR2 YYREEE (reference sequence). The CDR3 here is CASSLAGQGIYGYTF. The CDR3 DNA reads TGTGCCAGCAGCTTGGCGGGACAGGGGATCTATGGCTACACCTTC.

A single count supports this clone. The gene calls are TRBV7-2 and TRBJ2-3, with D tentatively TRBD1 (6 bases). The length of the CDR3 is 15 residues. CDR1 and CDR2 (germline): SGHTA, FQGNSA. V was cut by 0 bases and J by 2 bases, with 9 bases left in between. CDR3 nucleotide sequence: TGTGCCAGCAGCTTAGCGACAGGTGACACAGATACGCAGTATTTT. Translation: CASSLATGDTDTQYF. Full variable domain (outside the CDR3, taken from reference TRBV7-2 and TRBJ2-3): GAGVSQSPSNKVTEKGKDVELRCDPISGHTALYWYRQSLGQGLEFLIYFQGNSAPDKSGLPSDRFSAERTGGSVSTLTIQRTQQEDSAVYLCASSLATGDTDTQYFGPGTRLTVL.

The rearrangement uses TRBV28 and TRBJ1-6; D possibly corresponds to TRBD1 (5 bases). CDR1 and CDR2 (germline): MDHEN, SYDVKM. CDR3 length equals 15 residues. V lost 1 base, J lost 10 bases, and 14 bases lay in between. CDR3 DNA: TGTGCCAGCAGTTTATACGCGCAGGGCGGATCACCCCTCCACTTT. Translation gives CASSLYAQGGSPLHF.

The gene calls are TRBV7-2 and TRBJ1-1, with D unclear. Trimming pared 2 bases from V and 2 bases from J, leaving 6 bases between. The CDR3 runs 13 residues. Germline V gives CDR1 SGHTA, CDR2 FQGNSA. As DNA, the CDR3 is TGTGCCAGCAGCTTAACTGCAAACACTGAAGCTTTCTTT. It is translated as CASSLTANTEAFF.

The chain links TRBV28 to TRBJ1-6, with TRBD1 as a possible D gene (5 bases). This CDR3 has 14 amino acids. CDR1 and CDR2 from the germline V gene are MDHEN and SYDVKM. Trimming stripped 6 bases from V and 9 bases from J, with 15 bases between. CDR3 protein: CASRSGTIGSPLHF. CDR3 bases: TGTGCCAGCAGATCAGGGACTATCGGTTCACCCCTCCACTTT.

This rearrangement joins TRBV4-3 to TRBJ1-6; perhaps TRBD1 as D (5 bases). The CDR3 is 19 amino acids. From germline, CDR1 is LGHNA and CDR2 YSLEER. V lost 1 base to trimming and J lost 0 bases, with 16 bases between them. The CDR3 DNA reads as TGCGCCAGCAGCCAAGTAGGGGCAGTCCTCAGCTCCTATAATTCACCCCTCCACTTT. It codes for CASSQVGAVLSSYNSPLHF.

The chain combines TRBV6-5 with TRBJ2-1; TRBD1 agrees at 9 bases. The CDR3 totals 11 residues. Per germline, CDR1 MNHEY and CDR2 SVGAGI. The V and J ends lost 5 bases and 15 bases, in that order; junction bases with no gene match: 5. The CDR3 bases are TGTGCCAGCAGTAGGGACAGGGCCCTGTTCTTC. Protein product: CASSRDRALFF.